Below, one T cell receptor (beta chain) is given with its context. Its antigen remains unidentified. The blood RNA (from unsorted whole blood) was obtained, and germline DNA was also extracted. These data come from a study of tumor-infiltrating lymphocytes in primary liver carcinoma. Germline V gene data show CDR1 as SGHAT and CDR2 as FQNNGV. V gave up 5 bases and J gave up 1 base, with 24 bases separating them. This CDR3 region has 19 residues. Study conclusions and caveats: Compared with blood, tumor repertoires held significantly more in their top 250 clones. Among the pair types, tumor region pairs showed more overlap than tumor-adjacent and tumor-blood pairs.

A primer in the constant region served to generate TCR beta cDNA from 450 to 600 ng of total RNA. Slightly modified ARM-PCR served as the procedure for the TCR beta libraries. These libraries came from three rounds of nested multiplex PCR. A C-beta reverse primer and TRBV1-TRBV30 forward primers served in each of the first two PCR rounds, at 10 cycles apiece. Via MiXCR, TCRdb re-called the multiplex PCR reads, giving one row per CDR3 protein. This sample has some 180,000 distinct CDR3 sequences; 50% to 75% occur once, and the top ten carry approximately 65%. Sequencing used peripheral blood. This sequence was found in a man aged 40-49 years with primary liver carcinoma and hepatitis B virus infection. The genes are TRBV11-2 and TRBJ2-1; possibly TRBD2 for D (6 bases). The CDR3 DNA reads as TGTGCCAGCAGCCCTGGGGATGCCGGGCGGGGAGGATCCTACAATGAGCAGTTCTTC. It specifies CASSPGDAGRGGSYNEQFF.